A single sample gave rise to the 11 T cell receptor beta chains below, sequenced in a study of OX40 agonist ivuxolimab in advanced cancers. Libraries were prepared by immunoSEQ multiplex PCR; TCRdb keeps only in-frame clonotypes and omits some of them. This table has 74,000 or so clones, around 85% appearing once. The sequenced sample was CD4+ or CD8+ T cells sorted from blood, obtained in a trial of the OX40 agonist ivuxolimab. These receptors came from an adult with an advanced solid tumor such as melanoma, head and neck, liver or kidney cancer.

V usage is TRBV6-6 and J usage is TRBJ1-1, with a possible D match to TRBD1 (5 bases). Germline CDR1 reads MNHNY; CDR2 reads SVGAGI (reference sequence). V shed 7 bases and J shed 5 bases, with 20 bases lying between them. The CDR3 runs to 15 residues. The CDR3 loop reads CASNRRTQIGTEAFF. CDR3 coding DNA: TGTGCCAGCAATCGACGGACACAAATTGGGACTGAAGCTTTCTTT.

The CDR3 DNA sequence: TGTGCCTGGCGGAGGGGCACAGATACGCAGTATTTT. Amino acid sequence: CAWRRGTDTQYF. The chain joins TRBV30 to TRBJ2-3; maybe TRBD2 (6 bases). The germline V and J ends were trimmed by 5 bases and 1 base, with 7 bases remaining between them. CDR1 is GTSNPN, CDR2 SVGIG, per germline (reference sequence). The length of the CDR3 is 12 residues.

The chain links TRBV4-1 to TRBJ2-1; no definite D call. Deletions cut 0 bases from V and 8 bases from J, with 20 bases between. CDR1 is MGHRA and CDR2 is YSYEKL in the germline V gene. The CDR3 length is 17 residues. The CDR3 reads CASSQDYRALIPHEQFF. Written as DNA, the CDR3 is TGCGCCAGCAGCCAAGACTACCGGGCCCTCATCCCCCATGAGCAGTTCTTC.

The chain employs TRBV11-2 and TRBJ1-6; possibly TRBD1 for D (6 bases). CDR1 and CDR2 (germline): SGHAT, FQNNGV. V shed 5 bases and J shed 7 bases, with 12 bases lying between them. The CDR3 is 14 residues long. The CDR3 is CASSLLQGNSPLHF. The CDR3 DNA sequence: TGTGCCAGCAGCCTTCTCCAGGGGAATTCACCCCTCCACTTT.

This clone was observed once. This chain connects TRBV7-3 to TRBJ1-2, with TRBD1 as a possible D gene (6 bases). The CDR3 extends over 13 amino acids. Germline V gene data show CDR1 as SGHTA and CDR2 as FQGTGA. V shed 5 bases and J shed 8 bases, with 15 bases lying between them. CDR3 DNA sequence: TGTGCCAGCAGCCAAGGGGCAGGGGAAGGCTACACCTTC. Translating gives CASSQGAGEGYTF.

V usage is TRBV7-2 and J usage is TRBJ1-5; 8 positions agree with TRBD1. Germline assignment: CDR1 SGHTA and CDR2 FQGNSA. Unmatched junction bases numbered 8, after V lost 5 bases and J lost 8 bases. There are 14 residues in the CDR3. In DNA form, the CDR3 reads TGTGCCAGCAGCCCGCCAGGGGGCATTAAGCCCCAGCATTTT. It codes for CASSPPGGIKPQHF.

V and J are TRBV4-1 and TRBJ1-4; D remains unclear. The ends were cut back, 1 base at V and 2 bases at J, with 8 bases in the middle. The germline gives CDR1 MGHRA, CDR2 YSYEKL. The CDR3 loop spans 15 amino acids. The CDR3: CASSQGTFTNEKLFF. CDR3 DNA: TGCGCCAGCAGCCAAGGGACGTTTACTAATGAAAAACTGTTTTTT.

The chain combines TRBV9 with TRBJ1-1; D not resolved. Trimming left V 0 bases short and J 0 bases short, with 9 bases between. Per the germline V gene, CDR1 is SGDLS and CDR2 is YYNGEE. This CDR3 has 15 residues. CDR3 DNA: TGTGCCAGCAGCGTAGACGGGTGGGTGAACACTGAAGCTTTCTTT. It codes for CASSVDGWVNTEAFF.

The rearrangement joins TRBV5-1 to TRBJ1-1; D is perhaps TRBD1 (5 bases). CDR3 length: 12 amino acids. The V end lost 2 bases, the J end lost 8 bases, and 10 bases lay between the germline ends. Germline values: CDR1 SGHRS, CDR2 YFSETQ. The CDR3 loop is CASSFGAGEAFF. The CDR3 coding sequence is TGCGCCAGCAGCTTCGGGGCAGGGGAAGCTTTCTTT. Full variable domain (rest looked up from reference TRBV5-1 and TRBJ1-1): KAGVTQTPRYLIKTRGQQVTLSCSPISGHRSVSWYQQTPGQGLQFLFEYFSETQRNKGNFPGRFSGRQFSNSRSEMNVSTLELGDSALYLCASSFGAGEAFFGQGTRLTVV.

The chain employs TRBV18 and TRBJ1-1; D is possibly TRBD1 (5 bases). Between the trimmed V and J ends, which lost 3 bases and 4 bases, there was a span of 9 bases. Per germline, CDR1 KGHSH and CDR2 LQKENI. The CDR3 is 13 amino acids. The CDR3 loop is CASSPGGSTEAFF. CDR3 bases: TGTGCCAGCTCACCGGGGGGTAGCACTGAAGCTTTCTTT.

The chain links TRBV9 to TRBJ1-6, with 9 nucleotides matching TRBD1. V shed 3 bases, J shed 10 bases, and the junction held 8 bases outside the gene matches. Germline V gives CDR1 SGDLS, CDR2 YYNGEE. The CDR3 length is 15 residues. Written as DNA, the CDR3 is TGTGCCAGCAGCGGAAAGGGACAGGGTTACTCACCCCTCCACTTT. This encodes CASSGKGQGYSPLHF.